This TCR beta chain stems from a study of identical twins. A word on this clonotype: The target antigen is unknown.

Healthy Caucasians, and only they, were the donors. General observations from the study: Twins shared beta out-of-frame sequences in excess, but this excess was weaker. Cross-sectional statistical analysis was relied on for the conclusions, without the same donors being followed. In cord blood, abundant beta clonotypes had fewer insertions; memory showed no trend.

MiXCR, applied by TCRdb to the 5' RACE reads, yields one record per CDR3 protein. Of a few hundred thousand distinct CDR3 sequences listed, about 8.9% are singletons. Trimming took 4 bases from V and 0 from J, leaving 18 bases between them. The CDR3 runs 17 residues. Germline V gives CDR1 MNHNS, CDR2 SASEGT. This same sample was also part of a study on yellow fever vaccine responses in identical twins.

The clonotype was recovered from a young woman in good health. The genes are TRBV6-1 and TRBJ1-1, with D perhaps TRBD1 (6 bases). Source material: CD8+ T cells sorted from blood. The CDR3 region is CASSGTGGEMLNTEAFF. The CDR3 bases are TGTGCCAGCAGTGGGACGGGGGGCGAGATGTTGAACACTGAAGCTTTCTTT.